Below are 24 T cell receptor beta chains sequenced from a single sample in a study of blood T cells in healthy people across ages. Through a sample-barcoded 5' primer and a J-beta primer mix, a second PCR was run for roughly 6 to 11 cycles. TCRdb passed the 5' RACE reads through MiXCR, listing each CDR3 protein once. The data hold 1.5 million to 2 million distinct CDR3 sequences, with 28% observed a single time. Sequencing input: blood. The receptors here all came from a woman younger than 45 in good health.

This rearrangement joins TRBV25-1 to TRBJ2-2; the match to TRBD2 covers 10 bases. CDR1 is MGHDK, CDR2 SYGVNS, per germline. This CDR3 has 14 residues. Trimming took 6 bases from V and 8 from J; bases not matched to a gene: 6. As DNA, the CDR3 is TGTGCCAGCAGGTCTAGCGGGGGACGAGGGGAGCTGTTTTTT. Protein product: CASRSSGGRGELFF.

Only one count was recorded for this clonotype. The chain joins TRBV10-3 to TRBJ1-1; TRBD1 matches at 8 bases. The germline gives CDR1 ENHRY, CDR2 SYGVKD. J gave up 1 base and V 5 bases, and 3 bases lay outside the gene matches. This CDR3 is 14 amino acids long. Here the CDR3 DNA reads TGTGCCATCAGTCGGGGACAGGAGAACACTGAAGCTTTCTTT. Amino acid sequence: CAISRGQENTEAFF.

On this clonotype itself: This may stem from a read error, because a much larger clone lies one nucleotide away. The rearrangement links TRBV20-1 to TRBJ2-1; no clear D. The closer fit of TRBJ2-7 to the DNA end suggests the J call may be wrong. CDR3 length: 14 residues. Germline V CDR1 and CDR2: DFQATT, SNEGSKA (reference sequence). The CDR3 region has the DNA TGCAGTGCTAGGGGGTCATACTCCTACAATGAGCAGTACTTC. Its translation: CSARGSYSYNEQYF.

CDR3 DNA: TGCAGTGCTAAAGAGGGTGCTAATGAAAAACTGTTTTTT. This encodes CSAKEGANEKLFF. V usage is TRBV20-1 and J usage is TRBJ1-4; D not certain. The CDR3 runs to 13 residues. The V end was cut by 4 bases, the J end by 3 bases, with 9 bases between. From germline, CDR1 is DFQATT and CDR2 SNEGSKA (reference sequence).

This clonotype showed up many times. This chain uses TRBV9 with TRBJ2-7, with D uncertain. The CDR3 totals 14 residues. V lost 0 bases and J 3 bases, leaving 10 bases between the germline ends. Germline lookup yields CDR1 SGDLS and CDR2 YYNGEE. CDR3 region: CASSVGSQNYEQYF. The CDR3 DNA reads as TGTGCCAGCAGCGTAGGGAGCCAGAACTACGAGCAGTACTTC.

This clonotype has ten or more counts. The chain recombines TRBV6-2 or TRBV6-3 with TRBJ2-4; the match to TRBD2 covers 10 bases. This CDR3 is 16 amino acids long. V trimming: 0 bases; J trimming: 7 bases; junction bases outside the gene matches: 6. Looked up from germline, CDR1 is MNHEY and CDR2 is SVGEGT. As DNA, the CDR3 is TGTGCCAGCAGTTACTCCAGCGGGAGGGCCGCGAACATTCAGTACTTC. It translates to CASSYSSGRAANIQYF.

The rearrangement joins TRBV20-1 to TRBJ1-5; possible D gene TRBD1, 5 bases. This CDR3 comprises 14 residues. Deletions cut 5 bases from V and 3 bases from J, with 14 bases between. Germline V CDR1 and CDR2: DFQATT, SNEGSKA (reference sequence). DNA of the CDR3: TGCAGTGCTCCTGCGGGGACCGACAATCAGCCCCAGCATTTT. Translating gives CSAPAGTDNQPQHF.

For this clonotype: Since a much larger clone is just one base distant, this may be a read error. V gene TRBV5-6 combines with J gene TRBJ2-5, with TRBD2 matching 7 bases. Germline loops: CDR1 SGHDT, CDR2 YYEEEE. There are 14 residues in the CDR3. In DNA, the CDR3 is TGTGCCAGCAGCTGGGGAGGGAGGAGCGAGACCCGGTACTTC. Amino acids: CASSWGGRSETRYF. The variable domain in full, completed from reference TRBV5-6 and TRBJ2-5, reads DAGVTQSPTHLIKTRGQQVTLRCSPKSGHDTVSWYQQALGQGPQFIFQYYEEEERQRGNFPDRFSGHQFPNYSSELNVNALLLGDSALYLCASSWGGRSETRYFGPGTRLLVL.

The chain is built from TRBV3-1 and TRBJ1-5; a weak D match, TRBD1 (5 bases). The CDR3 is made up of 14 amino acids. Trimming left V 4 bases short and J 8 bases short, with 15 bases between. Germline V CDR1 and CDR2: LGHDT, YNNKEL (reference sequence). The CDR3 loop reads CASSPRDGAEPQHF. The CDR3 DNA follows: TGTGCCAGCAGCCCCCGGGACGGCGCCGAGCCCCAGCATTTT.

V is TRBV30 and J is TRBJ2-1; D may be TRBD1 (6 bases). V was clipped by 4 bases and J by 7 bases, with 17 bases between them. Germline loops: CDR1 GTSNPN, CDR2 SVGIG (reference sequence). This CDR3 has 14 residues. The CDR3 DNA sequence: TGTGCCTGGACGGGACAAGGGAAGGGGAATGAGCAGTTCTTC. Protein sequence: CAWTGQGKGNEQFF.

V is TRBV10-3 and J is TRBJ2-3; D is possibly TRBD2 (6 bases). V shed 2 bases and J shed 0 bases, with 15 bases lying between them. Germline CDR1 is ENHRY and CDR2 is SYGVKD. The CDR3 runs to 17 residues. CDR3 bases: TGTGCCATCAGTGAGATTCTACGGGGGAATAGCACAGATACGCAGTATTTT. Translated, it gives CAISEILRGNSTDTQYF.

This rearrangement joins TRBV20-1 to TRBJ1-5, with unresolved D. Trimming shortened V by 0 bases and J by 4 bases, and 10 bases separated the two germline ends. Germline CDR1 is DFQATT and CDR2 is SNEGSKA (reference sequence). This CDR3 region has 14 residues. The chain's CDR3 is CSAREATPNQPQHF. The DNA of the CDR3 is TGCAGTGCTAGAGAAGCGACACCTAATCAGCCCCAGCATTTT.

The V and J genes are TRBV7-3 and TRBJ2-1; possibly TRBD2 for D (6 bases). V was shortened by 5 bases and J by 7 bases, with 12 bases between the two germline ends. The CDR3 totals 13 residues. Germline V CDR1 and CDR2: SGHTA, FQGTGA. The CDR3 nucleotides are TGTGCCAGCAGCGCGGGACTTGAAAATGAGCAGTTCTTC. Amino acid sequence: CASSAGLENEQFF.

This chain links TRBV7-2 with TRBJ2-4, with 7 bases that match TRBD1. The better agreement between TRBJ2-7 and the DNA end casts doubt on the J call. Per the germline V gene, CDR1 is SGHTA and CDR2 is FQGNSA. CDR3 length: 14 amino acids. The CDR3 region is CASSLNRGSDEQYF. The CDR3 DNA follows: TGTGCCAGCAGCTTAAACAGGGGTTCGGACGAGCAGTACTTC.

This clonotype was picked up a small number of times. The chain couples TRBV12-5 to TRBJ2-5, with 7 bases matching TRBD1. The V gene end was trimmed by 7 bases and the J gene end by 4 bases; junction bases not matched to a gene: 6. In germline, CDR1 is LGHNT, CDR2 FRNRAP. The CDR3 loop spans 13 amino acids. The chain's CDR3 is CASAPRGRETQYF. CDR3 in DNA: TGTGCTAGTGCCCCCAGGGGGAGAGAGACCCAGTACTTC.

This clonotype was counted a few times. The chain uses TRBV7-6 and TRBJ2-7, with a weak D call TRBD2 (5 bases). CDR1 SGHVS and CDR2 FNYEAQ come from the germline V gene. Trimming took 5 bases from V and 5 from J, leaving 19 bases between them. The CDR3 spans 15 residues. The CDR3 protein is CASSNPRGLGDEQYF. The CDR3 nucleotides read TGTGCCAGCAGCAACCCCCGAGGGTTAGGCGACGAGCAGTACTTC.

With regard to this clonotype: This clone may be a read error of a much larger clone one base away. The chain combines TRBV14 with TRBJ2-7, with 7 bases fitting TRBD2. Per the germline V gene, CDR1 is SGHDN and CDR2 is FVKESK. CDR3 length: 14 residues. V gave up 4 bases and J gave up 6 bases; unmatched junction bases: 9. The CDR3 region has the DNA TGTGCCAGCAGCCTGACTAGCCTTAGAGGCGAGCAGTACTTC. This gives the protein CASSLTSLRGEQYF.

This chain connects TRBV20-1 to TRBJ2-5; the D gene could be TRBD1 or TRBD2 (5 bases each). The germline V and J ends were trimmed by 1 base and 4 bases, with 10 bases remaining between them. The CDR3 totals 13 residues. In germline, CDR1 is DFQATT, CDR2 SNEGSKA (reference sequence). The CDR3 loop is CSARGDPGETQYF. CDR3 coding DNA: TGCAGTGCTAGAGGGGACCCGGGAGAGACCCAGTACTTC.

CDR3 sequence: CASRVAGGPNEQFF. The DNA for the CDR3 is TGCGCCAGCAGGGTCGCGGGAGGACCTAATGAGCAGTTCTTC. The V and J genes are TRBV5-1 and TRBJ2-1; 8 bases match TRBD2. This CDR3 is built from 14 residues. The germline V gene has CDR1 SGHRS and CDR2 YFSETQ. With 5 bases clipped from V and 7 bases from J, the junction kept 8 bases outside the gene matches.

Only a few counts were recorded for this clonotype. The genes are TRBV19 and TRBJ2-1, with TRBD2 matching 7 bases. The DNA end favors TRBJ2-7, so the J call may be wrong. CDR1 is LNHDA and CDR2 is SQIVND in the germline V gene (reference sequence). The CDR3 is 15 residues long. This CDR3 reads CASSVASGSYNEQYF. The CDR3 DNA sequence: TGTGCCAGTAGCGTGGCTAGCGGCTCCTACAATGAGCAGTACTTC.

The table lists this clonotype with many counts. The genes are TRBV29-1 and TRBJ1-4, with 7 bases lining up with TRBD1. The CDR3 sequence is 15 residues long. Per the germline V gene, CDR1 is SQVTM and CDR2 is ANQGSEA. V shed 7 bases, J shed 4 bases, and the junction held 12 bases outside the gene matches. In DNA, the CDR3 is TGCAGCGCTACCGTATCTGGACAGGATAATGAAAAACTGTTTTTT. This sequence encodes CSATVSGQDNEKLFF.

The V call is TRBV10-3, the J call TRBJ2-5, with D unclear. Trimming pared 0 bases from V and 4 bases from J, leaving 6 bases between. This CDR3 has 13 residues. Per the germline V gene, CDR1 is ENHRY and CDR2 is SYGVKD. The CDR3 DNA sequence: TGTGCCATCAGTGAGTCGAAGGTAGAGACCCAGTACTTC. This sequence encodes CAISESKVETQYF.

This clonotype is a singleton in its sample. The J gene is TRBJ2-3, the V gene TRBV5-1, with TRBD1 identical over 8 bases. The V and J ends lost 6 bases and 1 base, in that order; junction bases with no gene match: 4. CDR3 size: 14 residues. Germline-derived CDR1 and CDR2 are SGHRS and YFSETQ. The CDR3 here is CASNKGQGTDTQYF. The CDR3 coding sequence is TGCGCCAGCAACAAGGGACAGGGCACAGATACGCAGTATTTT.

This clonotype was seen only a few times. The rearrangement joins TRBV2 to TRBJ1-6; D remains unclear. The germline V and J ends were trimmed by 4 bases and 12 bases, with 16 bases remaining between them. There are 14 residues in the CDR3. Germline V gene sequence: CDR1 SNHLY, CDR2 FYNNEI. DNA for the CDR3: TGTGCCAGCAGTGGACGGTGGATTGACTTACCCCTCCACTTT. It encodes CASSGRWIDLPLHF.